This is a list of T cell receptor beta chains from one sample in a study of early T cells in non-severe SARS-CoV-2 infection. TCRdb independently ran MiXCR on the 5' RACE reads; one entry per CDR3 protein. The repertoire holds some 76,000 distinct CDR3 sequences, with 15% to 18% as singletons. The sample was whole blood. The receptor set was obtained from an adult who was a healthcare worker with PCR-confirmed SARS-CoV-2 infection or an uninfected control (not recorded which). CDR3s leave out the opening cysteine and the closing phenylalanine or tryptophan.

TRBJ2-7,TRBV7-9,ASSSAGTVSYEQY
TRBJ2-2,TRBV7-9,ASSSRGRPGELF
TRBJ1-5,TRBV7-6,ASSSLDSNQPQH
TRBJ2-7,TRBV18,ASSSNDGSSYEQY
TRBJ2-1,TRBV2,ASSSLAGGGNEQF
TRBJ2-4,TRBV15,ATRERLDRWDIQY
TRBJ2-7,TRBV28,ASSLGQGAREQY
TRBJ2-5,TRBV20-1,SATGTIKGETQY
TRBJ2-7,TRBV29-1,SVGTGVYEQY
TRBJ1-1,TRBV7-9,ASSFVGTEAF
TRBJ1-5,TRBV5-6,ASSSGGNQPQH
TRBJ1-4,TRBV27,ASSVTGGTNEKLF
TRBJ1-5,TRBV5-6,ASSFGQGRGRQPQH
TRBJ2-2,TRBV28,ASLANTGELF
TRBJ1-1,TRBV14,ASSQGLWNTEAF
TRBJ2-3,TRBV6-5,ASSYSKGVVTQY
TRBJ1-2,TRBV28,ASSPLRVDGYT
TRBJ2-5,TRBV7-3,ASSPDRGRQETQY
TRBJ2-7,TRBV2,ASSDEAVSSYEQY
TRBJ2-7,TRBV2,ASSTGQDPSYEQY
TRBJ1-1,TRBV20-1,SARLRGKAEAF
TRBJ1-5,TRBV10-2,ASSEYSRQPQH
TRBJ2-2,TRBV20-1,SAAGGNTGELF
TRBJ1-5,TRBV9,ASSHGGTNQPQH
TRBJ1-3,TRBV2,ASGDRGAGNTIY
TRBJ2-7,TRBV11-2,ASSLGTGGYEQY
TRBJ2-1,TRBV6-1,ASNGGLLNEQF
TRBJ2-7,TRBV19,ASSSRSGTYEQY
TRBJ2-7,TRBV4-2,ASSQDLGLAGYEQY
TRBJ2-7,TRBV27,ASSPLGGRYYEQY
TRBJ2-7,TRBV6-2/TRBV6-3,ASSLGAGGSYEQY
TRBJ2-3,TRBV28,ASSWTPDTQY
TRBJ1-1,TRBV6-1,ASSGTWKMNTEAF
TRBJ2-2,TRBV2,ASSFGLNSNTGELF
TRBJ2-7,TRBV10-2,ASSRGSGGNEQY
TRBJ1-2,TRBV5-1,ASSWVRDYGYT
TRBJ1-1,TRBV29-1,SVEPLNTEAF
TRBJ2-3,TRBV7-2,ASTRQGLFTDTQY
TRBJ2-2,TRBV27,ASRLAGGPGGELF
TRBJ1-6,TRBV12-2,ASRLAGGQGSSPLH
TRBJ2-5,TRBV28,ASSLGGGARKTQY
TRBJ1-5,TRBV6-6,ASSPARDNQPQH
TRBJ2-1,TRBV6-1,ASSDRRQSSYNEQF
TRBJ2-7,TRBV5-6,ASSLGDRQWSSAEY
TRBJ2-7,TRBV2,AIPRGSSYEQY
TRBJ2-7,TRBV7-9,ASSPRDPDLLQY